This T cell receptor beta chain was sequenced for a study of shared clonotypes between healthy human individuals. Findings of the study overall: It was anticipated that sequencing depth would influence how many clonotypes donors shared.

The deep-level immunoSEQ assay was used. The table came from immunoSEQ multiplex PCR; TCRdb's copy has only in-frame clones and leaves some out. The sample has some 2.1 million clones, 85% to 95% seen once. All of the donors resided in Nashville, Tennessee, and each was a Caucasian adult. From germline, CDR1 is MDHEN and CDR2 SYDVKM. This CDR3 is 15 amino acids long. After removal of 7 bases from V and 4 bases from J, the junction contained 8 bases not matched to a gene. Note on this clone: The target antigen is unknown.

The J gene is TRBJ2-1, the V gene TRBV28; TRBD2 matches 9 bases. Input material: naive CD4+ T cells sorted from blood. Subset described: CD45RA+ positively selected. This receptor was obtained from a man aged 18 to 29 in good health. The CDR3: CASITSGPVYNEQFF. CDR3 nucleotides: TGTGCCAGCATTACTAGCGGGCCAGTTTACAATGAGCAGTTCTTC. Filled out from reference TRBV28 and TRBJ2-1, the complete variable domain reads DVKVTQSSRYLVKRTGEKVFLECVQDMDHENMFWYRQDPGLGLRLIYFSYDVKMKEKGDIPEGYSVSREKKERFSLILESASTNQTSMYLCASITSGPVYNEQFFGPGTRLTVL.